This T cell receptor beta chain was obtained from a study of cytomegalovirus exposure and HLA in healthy donors. Points from the study as a whole: HLA restriction was apparent for most CMV-associated TCR beta chains in a later analysis. The likely explanation for a cluster of highly shared sequence variants was sequencing artifact.

V gave up 6 bases and J gave up 3 bases; unmatched junction bases: 12. The CDR3 spans 16 residues. Germline lookup yields CDR1 SGHRS and CDR2 YFSETQ. Turning to this clone: Its antigen is unidentified.

Amplification used 60 Vbeta primers and 13 Jbeta primers. Profiling relied on immunoSEQ multiplex PCR, and the TCRdb table lists in-frame clones only, not all of them. The sample consists of 130,000 or so clones, 88% of them appearing once. Sequenced material: PBMCs. The V and J genes are TRBV5-1 and TRBJ1-1; TRBD1 matches 9 bases. The origin of this receptor is a middle-aged woman in good health and CMV-seronegative. CDR3 sequence: CASNPQGASIDTEAFF. The CDR3 DNA reads as TGCGCCAGCAACCCACAGGGGGCGAGTATCGACACTGAAGCTTTCTTT.